Listed below are T cell receptor beta chains from one sample, sequenced in a study of response to subunit inactivated influenza vaccine. Via MiXCR, TCRdb re-called the RT-PCR reads, giving one row per CDR3 protein. Among around 710,000 distinct CDR3 sequences listed, 11% to 15% were seen once. The sample consisted of PBMCs from blood, taken 14 to 15 days before vaccination. All receptors derive from a man in his fifties who received an inactivated influenza vaccine. Each CDR3 is given with its conserved first and last residue.

J: TRBJ2-1; length: 13; V: TRBV3-1; CDR3: CASSQVSYNEQFF
J: TRBJ2-7; length: 17; V: TRBV7-8; CDR3: CASSFNPGDPKIPEQYF
J: TRBJ2-7; length: 15; V: TRBV28; CDR3: CASSLPRAMPNEQYF
J: TRBJ2-1; length: 13; V: TRBV29-1; CDR3: CSVTESSYNEQFF
J: TRBJ1-2; length: 17; V: TRBV24-1; CDR3: CATGTFIRQGKGYGYTF
J: TRBJ2-7; length: 14; V: TRBV7-8; CDR3: CASSSPQTFYEQYF
J: TRBJ2-3; length: 16; V: TRBV29-1; CDR3: CSISKRLAGATDTQYF
J: TRBJ2-5; length: 18; V: TRBV5-1; CDR3: CASSPTSGTFKYQETQYF
J: TRBJ2-2; length: 15; V: TRBV12-3/TRBV12-4; CDR3: CASGLAGANTGELFF
J: TRBJ1-1; length: 15; V: TRBV4-1; CDR3: CASSQVSGGTTEAFF
J: TRBJ1-1; length: 14; V: TRBV7-2; CDR3: CASSLRTGDTEAFF
J: TRBJ1-1; length: 14; V: TRBV7-2; CDR3: CASSLVMGAAEAFF
J: TRBJ1-1; length: 17; V: TRBV29-1; CDR3: CSVVSVPGVILNTEAFF
J: TRBJ2-1; length: 14; V: TRBV20-1; CDR3: CSAQRAGSYNEQFF
J: TRBJ2-1; length: 18; V: TRBV14; CDR3: CASSQIYVDYLTYNEQFF
J: TRBJ1-1; length: 16; V: TRBV6-1; CDR3: CASSQLRWKANTEAFF
J: TRBJ2-3; length: 13; V: TRBV24-1; CDR3: CATSDLSPDTQYF